These 22 T cell receptor beta chains were all obtained from the same sample, sequenced in a study of chemoradiotherapy in HPV16-positive cancers. The table came from immunoSEQ multiplex PCR; TCRdb's copy has only in-frame clones and leaves some out. The sample lists approximately 19,000 clones, approximately 87% occurring once. This material consisted of blood, taken from a patient who underwent chemoradiotherapy. The receptors were sampled from a human donor with HPV-associated anogenital cancer.

V is TRBV11-3 and J is TRBJ2-2, with D uncertain. Trimming removed 1 base from V and 4 bases from J, with 13 bases in between. CDR1 and CDR2 from the germline V gene are SGHNT and YENEEA. The CDR3 extends over 16 amino acids. CDR3 in amino acids: CASSLGQTGPTGELFF. DNA of the CDR3: TGTGCCAGCAGCTTAGGGCAAACCGGGCCCACCGGGGAGCTGTTTTTT.

The chain links TRBV7-6 to TRBJ2-3, with 9 bases aligning to TRBD2. Germline V gene data show CDR1 as SGHVS and CDR2 as FNYEAQ. Trimming removed 7 bases from V and 2 bases from J; junction bases left unmatched: 10. The CDR3 loop spans 16 amino acids. This CDR3 reads CASTLGAGGNTDTQYF. CDR3 nucleotides: TGTGCCAGCACCCTAGGCGCGGGAGGGAACACAGATACGCAGTATTTT.

The chain links TRBV9 to TRBJ2-3; 7 bases match TRBD1. The length of the CDR3 is 16 residues. Germline V gene lookup returns CDR1 SGDLS and CDR2 YYNGEE. V lost 0 bases to trimming and J lost 2 bases; unmatched junction nucleotides: 6. The chain's CDR3 is CASSVAGGQTTDTQYF. DNA for the CDR3: TGTGCCAGCAGCGTAGCTGGGGGACAGACCACAGATACGCAGTATTTT.

In this sample, this clone turned up once. The J gene is TRBJ2-1, the V gene TRBV7-9, with a tentative D call TRBD1 (5 bases). The V gene lost 0 bases and the J gene lost 8 bases, with 5 bases spanning the gap. The germline gives CDR1 SEHNR, CDR2 FQNEAQ (reference sequence). This CDR3 has 12 amino acids. This CDR3 is CASSLAGHEQFF. The CDR3 DNA reads TGTGCCAGCAGCTTAGCGGGGCATGAGCAGTTCTTC.

This clone appeared once. This rearrangement joins TRBV10-3 to TRBJ2-5, with TRBD1 identical over 7 bases. Germline-derived CDR1 and CDR2 are ENHRY and SYGVKD. The CDR3 is 13 amino acids. Trimming at V came to 11 bases and at J to 2 bases, leaving 8 bases not matched to a gene. CDR3 sequence: CAATTGWQETQYF. In nucleotides, the CDR3 is TGTGCCGCGACGACAGGGTGGCAAGAGACCCAGTACTTC.

The chain carries TRBV7-2 and TRBJ1-2; tentatively, D is TRBD1 (6 bases). The CDR3 contains 12 residues. Germline V CDR1 and CDR2: SGHTA, FQGNSA. DNA for the CDR3: TGTGCAACTCTTTATACAGGGTATGGCTACACCTTC. This sequence encodes CATLYTGYGYTF.

This chain joins TRBV6-4 and TRBJ2-1, with TRBD2 matching 8 bases. From germline, CDR1 is MRHNA and CDR2 SNTAGT. The junction had 6 bases not matched to a gene; V was cut back by 6 bases and J by 5 bases. CDR3 length: 14 residues. The CDR3 DNA reads as TGTGCCAGCAGCCCGGGACTAGTAAACAATGAGCAGTTCTTC. This codes for CASSPGLVNNEQFF.

This clone was counted between two and nine times. The V and J genes are TRBV19 and TRBJ2-2; D is uncertain. The germline gives CDR1 LNHDA, CDR2 SQIVND (reference sequence). Trimming took off 1 base at V and 4 bases at J, with 4 bases between the two ends. This CDR3 region has 13 residues. The CDR3 bases are TGTGCCAGTAGTATAGTTTTCACCGGGGAGCTGTTTTTT. Protein sequence: CASSIVFTGELFF.

The chain is built from TRBV29-1 and TRBJ1-1; 7 bases agree with TRBD1. This CDR3 contains 13 residues. With V trimmed by 5 bases and J by 1 base, 4 bases remained unmatched. CDR1 and CDR2 from the germline V gene are SQVTM and ANQGSEA. CDR3 protein: CSVRRQGNTEAFF. In DNA form, the CDR3 reads TGCAGCGTTAGGCGACAGGGGAACACTGAAGCTTTCTTT.

The chain carries TRBV6-4 and TRBJ2-2; D gene unclear. Germline assignment: CDR1 MRHNA and CDR2 SNTAGT. The V gene lost 4 bases and the J gene lost 4 bases, with 7 bases spanning the gap. There are 13 residues in the CDR3. This CDR3 reads CASSAGSTGELFF. The CDR3 DNA is TGTGCCAGCAGTGCTGGGTCCACCGGGGAGCTGTTTTTT.

This rearrangement joins TRBV28 to TRBJ1-5; D is uncertain. Trimming removed 6 bases at V and 7 bases at J, with 16 bases between. CDR3 length: 14 amino acids. Germline V gives CDR1 MDHEN, CDR2 SYDVKM. CDR3 protein: CASSYRIRGQPQHF. The CDR3 DNA reads as TGTGCCAGCAGCTATCGTATTAGAGGGCAGCCCCAGCATTTT. The full variable domain, completed using reference TRBV28 and TRBJ1-5, is DVKVTQSSRYLVKRTGEKVFLECVQDMDHENMFWYRQDPGLGLRLIYFSYDVKMKEKGDIPEGYSVSREKKERFSLILESASTNQTSMYLCASSYRIRGQPQHFGDGTRLSIL.

This clone is a singleton in its sample. The chain combines TRBV11-2 with TRBJ1-5; 9 bases line up with TRBD1. There are 16 residues in the CDR3. J was trimmed by 1 base and V by 5 bases; bases with no gene match: 6. From germline, CDR1 is SGHAT and CDR2 FQNNGV. The CDR3, as DNA: TGTGCCAGCAGCACTCGCGGGACAGGGAGCAATCAGCCCCAGCATTTT. This gives the protein CASSTRGTGSNQPQHF.

The genes are TRBV18 and TRBJ2-7, with 11 positions matching TRBD1. Germline loops: CDR1 KGHSH, CDR2 LQKENI. The trim removed 5 bases at V and 1 base at J, leaving 4 bases unmatched. The CDR3 contains 15 residues. DNA for the CDR3: TGTGCCAGCTCATCCGGACAGGGGGCTTCCTACGAGCAGTACTTC. This encodes CASSSGQGASYEQYF.

The chain combines TRBV5-1 with TRBJ2-5, with D possibly being TRBD2 (7 bases). V lost 0 bases to trimming and J lost 2 bases, with 17 bases between them. The germline gives CDR1 SGHRS, CDR2 YFSETQ. There are 17 residues in the CDR3. CDR3 amino acids: CASSLGGAAGQQETQYF. As DNA, the CDR3 is TGCGCCAGCAGCTTGGGGGGGGCAGCGGGGCAACAAGAGACCCAGTACTTC. Full variable domain (missing parts from reference TRBV5-1 and TRBJ2-5): KAGVTQTPRYLIKTRGQQVTLSCSPISGHRSVSWYQQTPGQGLQFLFEYFSETQRNKGNFPGRFSGRQFSNSRSEMNVSTLELGDSALYLCASSLGGAAGQQETQYFGPGTRLLVL.

This clone was observed a few times. This rearrangement joins TRBV5-6 to TRBJ2-7, with a possible D match to TRBD2 (6 bases). The CDR3 is 14 residues long. Between the trimmed V and J ends, which lost 2 bases and 1 base, there was a span of 10 bases. Germline V gives CDR1 SGHDT, CDR2 YYEEEE. CDR3 protein: CASSFTEGSYEQYF. The CDR3 nucleotides are TGTGCCAGCAGCTTCACGGAGGGTTCCTACGAGCAGTACTTC.

This chain uses TRBV6-1 with TRBJ1-1; 8 bases map to TRBD1. Germline V gene lookup returns CDR1 MNHNS and CDR2 SASEGT. With V trimmed by 6 bases and J by 6 bases, 12 bases remained unmatched. This CDR3 comprises 15 residues. CDR3 DNA sequence: TGTGCCAGCAGGGACAGGGTGGAAGAGAAACCTGAAGCTTTCTTT. This gives the protein CASRDRVEEKPEAFF.

V is TRBV5-4 and J is TRBJ2-1; TRBD1 matches 7 bases. Germline lookup yields CDR1 SGHNT and CDR2 YYREEE (reference sequence). This CDR3 region has 13 residues. V lost 0 bases and J lost 6; bases outside the gene matches: 0. Here the CDR3 DNA reads TGTGCCAGCAGCTTGGCAGGGGGCAATGAGCAGTTCTTC. It yields the protein CASSLAGGNEQFF.

This clone turned up a few times. This sequence joins TRBV11-3 and TRBJ2-7; TRBD1 is a possible D gene (5 bases). There are 12 residues in the CDR3. Germline CDR1 SGHNT, CDR2 YENEEA. Trimming pared 2 bases from V and 7 bases from J, leaving 9 bases between. CDR3 in DNA: TGTGCCAGCAGCTTAACAGCAGGGGAGCAGTACTTC. It yields the protein CASSLTAGEQYF.

The table lists this clone with a count of one. V gene TRBV10-3 combines with J gene TRBJ1-5; 9 bases are shared with TRBD1. The CDR3 runs to 15 residues. Germline CDR1 and CDR2: ENHRY and SYGVKD. V dropped 0 bases and J dropped 4; count of bases not matched to a gene: 1. The CDR3 loop reads CAISESGQGNQPQHF. DNA for the CDR3: TGTGCCATCAGTGAGTCGGGACAGGGAAATCAGCCCCAGCATTTT.

This chain connects TRBV19 to TRBJ1-2, with TRBD1 as a possible D gene (5 bases). Germline-derived CDR1 and CDR2 are LNHDA and SQIVND (reference sequence). Trimming took off 3 bases at V and 2 bases at J, with 16 bases between the two ends. The CDR3 runs 16 residues. CDR3 sequence reads: CASSIGQGSRNYGYTF. For the CDR3, the DNA is TGTGCCAGTAGTATCGGCCAGGGAAGCCGAAACTATGGCTACACCTTC.

The sample holds one count of this clone. This chain joins TRBV29-1 and TRBJ2-1; 8 bases fit TRBD2. This CDR3 is 15 amino acids long. With 5 bases clipped from V and 3 bases from J, the junction kept 9 bases outside the gene matches. The germline gives CDR1 SQVTM, CDR2 ANQGSEA. CDR3: CSVRRGLEVYNEQFF. Written as DNA, the CDR3 is TGCAGCGTTAGGAGGGGACTAGAGGTCTACAATGAGCAGTTCTTC.

V and J are TRBV4-3 and TRBJ2-1, with 9 bases fitting TRBD2. The CDR3 sequence is 15 residues long. Trimming removed 4 bases from V and 1 base from J; junction bases left unmatched: 2. Germline lookup yields CDR1 LGHNA and CDR2 YSLEER. The CDR3 sequence: CASSRGGVSYNEQFF. As DNA, the CDR3 is TGCGCCAGCAGCCGCGGGGGGGTTTCCTACAATGAGCAGTTCTTC.